This passage covers 19 T cell receptor beta chains from one sample sequenced in a study of shared clonotypes between healthy human individuals (dated by TCRdb to the early 2020s). The receptor library was made with the immunoSEQ multiplex PCR assay. Sourced from immuneACCESS, this table was stored by TCRdb with only in-frame sequences that have V and J called. A share of the clones is absent; for the studies checked, an unresolved V gene accounts for under half, and the remainder has no known explanation. Across this sample there are about 730,000 clones, with over 55% seen only once. The ten largest clones take up under 2% of the sample. Material: memory CD4+ T cells sorted from blood. The sample's cell subset or site label, in plain terms: CD45RA-negative fraction. The receptors come from a woman in her thirties in good health.

V usage is TRBV27 and J usage is TRBJ2-3, with 8 bases fitting TRBD2. J lost 2 bases, V lost 5 bases, and 12 bases had no gene match. Germline CDR1 reads MNHEY; CDR2 reads SMNVEV (reference sequence). This CDR3 comprises 17 residues. The CDR3: CASSPHTSGRYTDTQYF. CDR3 coding DNA: TGTGCCAGCAGTCCACACACTAGCGGAAGATACACAGATACGCAGTATTTT.

This chain links TRBV7-8 with TRBJ2-7; a possible D gene is TRBD1 (6 bases). V was shortened by 3 bases and J by 2 bases, with 11 bases between the two germline ends. From germline, CDR1 is SGHVS and CDR2 FQNEAQ. This CDR3 is built from 14 residues. CDR3 in DNA: TGTGCCAGCAGCTTGACAGGTGACACCTACGAGCAGTACTTC. This sequence encodes CASSLTGDTYEQYF.

The chain recombines TRBV2 with TRBJ2-7, with 8 bases aligning to TRBD1. The V and J ends lost 7 bases and 6 bases, in that order; junction bases with no gene match: 8. The CDR3 runs to 13 residues. Germline CDR1 and CDR2: SNHLY and FYNNEI. This chain's CDR3 is CASIADRGGEQYF. For the CDR3, the DNA is TGTGCCAGCATAGCTGACAGGGGAGGCGAGCAGTACTTC.

The CDR3 sequence: CASSSTGGTEAFF. The DNA of the CDR3 is TGCGCCAGCAGTAGCACAGGGGGCACTGAAGCTTTCTTT. The chain couples TRBV10-2 to TRBJ1-1; 8 bases fit TRBD1. Germline-derived CDR1 and CDR2 are WSHSY and SAAADI. There are 13 residues in the CDR3. Trimming took 5 bases from V and 4 from J; bases not matched to a gene: 3.

This clone was counted a few times. The chain joins TRBV19 to TRBJ2-2, with D perhaps TRBD1 (6 bases). CDR1 and CDR2 (germline): LNHDA, SQIVND (reference sequence). The CDR3 covers 13 residues. Trimming shortened V by 7 bases and J by 0 bases, and 6 bases separated the two germline ends. CDR3 protein: CASKGANTGELFF. CDR3 coding DNA: TGTGCCAGTAAGGGGGCGAACACCGGGGAGCTGTTTTTT. Combining the CDR3 with reference TRBV19 and TRBJ2-2 gives the whole variable domain DGGITQSPKYLFRKEGQNVTLSCEQNLNHDAMYWYRQDPGQGLRLIYYSQIVNDFQKGDIAEGYSVSREKKESFPLTVTSAQKNPTAFYLCASKGANTGELFFGEGSRLTVL.

The chain uses TRBV4-1 and TRBJ2-2; no definite D call. The germline V gene encodes CDR1 MGHRA and CDR2 YSYEKL. The V end lost 6 bases, the J end lost 0 bases, and 8 bases lay between the germline ends. This CDR3 comprises 14 residues. The chain's CDR3 is CASRRGPNTGELFF. CDR3 DNA sequence: TGCGCCAGCAGACGAGGTCCGAACACCGGGGAGCTGTTTTTT.

The chain has TRBV29-1 and TRBJ1-3; 8 nucleotides agree with TRBD1. The CDR3 is 15 amino acids. CDR1 and CDR2 from the germline V gene are SQVTM and ANQGSEA. The trim removed 6 bases at V and 2 bases at J, leaving 9 bases unmatched. The CDR3 sequence: CSVMRDRPPGNTIYF. The CDR3 nucleotides read TGCAGCGTCATGAGGGACAGGCCCCCTGGAAACACCATATATTTT.

The genes are TRBV19 and TRBJ1-4; TRBD1 matches at 7 bases. Trimming removed 5 bases from V and 4 bases from J; junction bases left unmatched: 7. Looked up from germline, CDR1 is LNHDA and CDR2 is SQIVND (reference sequence). This CDR3 region has 15 residues. This chain's CDR3 is CASSGRGTVNEKLFF. DNA of the CDR3: TGTGCCAGTAGTGGACGAGGGACAGTTAATGAAAAACTGTTTTTT.

The genes are TRBV2 and TRBJ2-3, with 14 bases fitting TRBD2. The CDR3 is made up of 14 amino acids. The V segment lost 6 bases and the J segment 7 bases; nucleotides outside the gene matches: 3. The germline gives CDR1 SNHLY, CDR2 FYNNEI. The chain's CDR3 is CASRGLAGVNTQYF. DNA of the CDR3: TGTGCCAGCAGGGGACTAGCGGGAGTAAATACGCAGTATTTT.

The chain couples TRBV11-2 to TRBJ2-1; D might be TRBD1 (5 bases). The CDR3 runs 15 residues. Trimming pared 5 bases from V and 1 base from J, leaving 12 bases between. The germline gives CDR1 SGHAT, CDR2 FQNNGV. The CDR3 bases are TGTGCCAGCAGCGCAATTAGGGGATCCTACAATGAGCAGTTCTTC. Translation: CASSAIRGSYNEQFF.

This clone was picked up a small number of times. The chain carries TRBV5-1 and TRBJ1-4; tentative D call: TRBD1 (5 bases). V was trimmed by 1 base and J by 7 bases, leaving 11 bases between them. There are 14 residues in the CDR3. Germline V gene data show CDR1 as SGHRS and CDR2 as YFSETQ. CDR3 protein: CASSLMGGGEKLFF. For the CDR3, the DNA is TGCGCCAGCAGCTTGATGGGGGGAGGTGAAAAACTGTTTTTT.

The chain links TRBV18 to TRBJ2-2; D uncertain. V lost 3 bases and J 3 bases, leaving 8 bases between the germline ends. This CDR3 contains 14 residues. The V gene's germline CDR1 is KGHSH and CDR2 LQKENI. The CDR3 reads CASSPDLYTGELFF. The CDR3, as DNA: TGTGCCAGCTCACCGGACCTTTACACCGGGGAGCTGTTTTTT.

In regard to this clone: This specimen includes other DNA sequences encoding the same CDR3. The rearrangement uses TRBV30 and TRBJ2-3; 8 bases map to TRBD2. The CDR3 is made up of 12 amino acids. With V trimmed by 3 bases and J by 9 bases, 5 bases remained unmatched. Germline V lookup: CDR1 GTSNPN, CDR2 SVGIG (reference sequence). The CDR3, as DNA: TGTGCCTGGAGCCGGGAGGGGGAGACGCAGTATTTT. Amino acid sequence: CAWSREGETQYF.

V gene TRBV4-1 combines with J gene TRBJ2-5, with D perhaps TRBD1 or TRBD2 (6 bases each). The CDR3 is 18 residues long. Trimming stripped 0 bases from V and 0 bases from J, with 17 bases between. The germline V gene has CDR1 MGHRA and CDR2 YSYEKL. CDR3 nucleotides: TGCGCCAGCAGCCAAGATGAGGGGGGACGTCCGTACCAAGAGACCCAGTACTTC. It yields the protein CASSQDEGGRPYQETQYF.

The chain recombines TRBV5-6 with TRBJ2-1, with 10 positions matching TRBD2. Trimming at V came to 5 bases and at J to 4 bases, leaving 3 bases not matched to a gene. Looked up from germline, CDR1 is SGHDT and CDR2 is YYEEEE. This CDR3 spans 14 amino acids. This CDR3 is CASRRTSGYNEQFF. The DNA for the CDR3 is TGTGCCAGCAGGAGGACTAGCGGATACAATGAGCAGTTCTTC.

The chain has TRBV10-1 and TRBJ2-1; D perhaps matches TRBD2 (5 bases). Deletions cut 0 bases from V and 4 bases from J, with 13 bases between. The germline CDR1 and CDR2 sequences are WNHNN and SYGVQD (reference sequence). The CDR3 runs to 16 residues. CDR3 loop: CASSESKASWYNEQFF. The CDR3 DNA reads as TGCGCCAGCAGTGAGTCGAAGGCTAGCTGGTACAATGAGCAGTTCTTC.

This clone was recorded once. The chain recombines TRBV18 with TRBJ2-7, with 11 bases identical to TRBD1. Per the germline V gene, CDR1 is KGHSH and CDR2 is LQKENI. With 4 bases clipped from V and 9 bases from J, the junction kept 11 bases outside the gene matches. The CDR3 has 15 residues. CDR3 coding DNA: TGTGCCAGCTCACAGGGGACAGGGGGATTGGCAGGGCAGTACTTC. Residues: CASSQGTGGLAGQYF.

This clone was seen only a few times. V gene TRBV28 combines with J gene TRBJ2-1, with 7 bases matching TRBD2. Trimming took 5 bases from V and 0 from J; bases not matched to a gene: 4. The CDR3 is made up of 15 amino acids. CDR1 is MDHEN and CDR2 is SYDVKM in the germline V gene. The CDR3 loop reads CASSPAGSSYNEQFF. The CDR3 DNA reads TGTGCCAGCAGTCCAGCGGGAAGCTCCTACAATGAGCAGTTCTTC. Drawing the rest from reference TRBV28 and TRBJ2-1, the complete variable domain is DVKVTQSSRYLVKRTGEKVFLECVQDMDHENMFWYRQDPGLGLRLIYFSYDVKMKEKGDIPEGYSVSREKKERFSLILESASTNQTSMYLCASSPAGSSYNEQFFGPGTRLTVL.

This rearrangement joins TRBV5-1 to TRBJ2-1; 10 nucleotides align to TRBD2. With 6 bases clipped from V and 4 bases from J, the junction kept 4 bases outside the gene matches. Per germline, CDR1 SGHRS and CDR2 YFSETQ. The CDR3 runs 14 residues. CDR3 region: CASTRAGGYNEQFF. CDR3 sequence (DNA): TGCGCCAGCACCCGAGCGGGAGGGTACAATGAGCAGTTCTTC.